Below, 30 T cell receptor beta chains from the same sample are listed, as sequenced in a study of naive and memory T cell subsets. Their antigen targets remain unknown. Both TRBC1 and TRBC2 were covered by a beta constant-region primer of two equimolar oligonucleotides. The ligated cDNA underwent four PCR rounds using SP2 and nested alpha and beta constant-region primers. TCRdb reanalysed the UMI-ligation and nested PCR reads using MiXCR and keeps one entry per CDR3 protein. The sample includes around 140,000 distinct CDR3 sequences, 15% to 25% of them seen just once. Broader study findings: A few larger clonotypes appeared in naive repertoires, especially CD8, possibly memory cells re-expressing CD45RA.

The material sequenced was naive CD8+ T cells from blood. These receptors all stem from a human donor in good health.

The rearrangement joins TRBV7-9 to TRBJ2-7; TRBD1 matches 10 bases. J lost 4 bases, V lost 4 bases, and 10 bases had no gene match. The CDR3 covers 16 residues. Germline values: CDR1 SEHNR, CDR2 FQNEAQ (reference sequence). The chain's CDR3 is CASSSNRDRGGYEQYF. The CDR3 nucleotides read TGTGCCAGCAGCTCAAACCGGGACAGGGGAGGGTACGAGCAGTACTTC.

The genes are TRBV6-1 and TRBJ1-5, with 8 nucleotides matching TRBD1. From germline, CDR1 is MNHNS and CDR2 SASEGT. This CDR3 spans 13 amino acids. With V trimmed by 8 bases and J by 6 bases, 6 bases remained unmatched. The DNA of the CDR3 is TGTGCCAGCCAGGGGGCGTCGGGTCAGCCCCAGCATTTT. Its translation: CASQGASGQPQHF.

This chain uses TRBV27 with TRBJ2-1, with D possibly being TRBD1 (5 bases). Germline V gene sequence: CDR1 MNHEY, CDR2 SMNVEV (reference sequence). This CDR3 spans 13 amino acids. Trimming removed 4 bases from V and 4 bases from J, with 8 bases in between. This CDR3 is CASSWGSYNEQFF. Here the CDR3 DNA reads TGTGCCAGCAGTTGGGGCAGTTACAATGAGCAGTTCTTC.

The chain carries TRBV7-8 and TRBJ2-1; maybe TRBD1 (6 bases). This CDR3 has 18 residues. V lost 4 bases and J lost 1, with 20 bases in between. CDR1 is SGHVS, CDR2 FQNEAQ, per germline. CDR3 in amino acids: CASSSNQLGADSYNEQFF. The CDR3 DNA sequence: TGTGCCAGCAGCTCCAACCAACTGGGGGCGGATTCCTACAATGAGCAGTTCTTC.

This clonotype showed up many times. The rearrangement joins TRBV3-1 to TRBJ2-2, with D possibly matching TRBD2 (5 bases). Trimming removed 5 bases from V and 2 bases from J, with 15 bases in between. CDR1 and CDR2 (germline): LGHDT, YNNKEL (reference sequence). CDR3 length equals 16 residues. The CDR3 DNA sequence: TGTGCCAGCAGCGATTACTCCAGCGGCAACACCGGGGAGCTGTTTTTT. Protein sequence: CASSDYSSGNTGELFF.

This chain joins TRBV12-3 or TRBV12-4 and TRBJ2-7; no definite D call. This CDR3 is 17 amino acids long. V dropped 2 bases and J dropped 2 bases, with 19 bases sitting between them. The CDR3 loop is CASSLRSDRVPAYEQYF. CDR3 bases: TGTGCCAGCAGTTTAAGGTCCGACCGGGTCCCAGCCTACGAGCAGTACTTC.

This clonotype was found a few times. The gene calls are TRBV6-1 and TRBJ2-7; no clear D gene. V lost 8 bases, J lost 2 bases, and 4 bases lay in between. The CDR3 runs to 10 residues. The germline gives CDR1 MNHNS, CDR2 SASEGT. CDR3 bases: TGTGCCAGCGGTCCCTACGAGCAGTACTTC. This sequence encodes CASGPYEQYF.

This chain uses TRBV28 with TRBJ2-7, with D possibly being TRBD2 (6 bases). CDR3 size: 16 residues. With 2 bases removed from V and 5 bases from J, the gap between germline ends came to 19 bases. Germline V CDR1 and CDR2: MDHEN, SYDVKM. The chain's CDR3 is CASSLGFVEGKNEQYF. CDR3 sequence (DNA): TGTGCCAGCAGTTTAGGTTTTGTGGAGGGGAAGAACGAGCAGTACTTC.

DNA of the CDR3: TGCGCCAGCAGCCAGACTAGCGGGTCTAACAATGAGCAGTTCTTC. Its translation: CASSQTSGSNNEQFF. The rearrangement joins TRBV4-1 to TRBJ2-1; 10 bases fit TRBD2. V dropped 3 bases and J dropped 5; count of bases not matched to a gene: 4. The CDR3 extends over 15 amino acids. Germline assignment: CDR1 MGHRA and CDR2 YSYEKL.

This clonotype was observed a handful of times. CDR3 bases: TGTGCCAGCAGCGTCGGATTAGGCTCCTACAATGAGCAGTTCTTC. This encodes CASSVGLGSYNEQFF. The genes are TRBV7-9 and TRBJ2-1; no firm D call. Germline CDR1 SEHNR, CDR2 FQNEAQ (reference sequence). The CDR3 is made up of 15 amino acids. Trimming pared 5 bases from V and 0 bases from J, leaving 11 bases between.

This clonotype was detected only a few times. The chain links TRBV6-5 to TRBJ2-3; weak D call: TRBD1 (5 bases). V lost 0 bases and J lost 4, with 20 bases in between. The V gene's germline CDR1 is MNHEY and CDR2 SVGAGI. This CDR3 region has 18 residues. CDR3 coding DNA: TGTGCCAGCAGTTACTCAGGGGTGGGGATTGTTTCGGCAGATACGCAGTATTTT. It encodes CASSYSGVGIVSADTQYF.

The chain joins TRBV11-2 to TRBJ1-4; 10 bases agree with TRBD1. The CDR3 spans 14 residues. Trimming at V came to 5 bases and at J to 8 bases, leaving 5 bases not matched to a gene. Germline values: CDR1 SGHAT, CDR2 FQNNGV. CDR3 nucleotides: TGTGCCAGCAGCCGACAGGGGGCACACGAAAAACTGTTTTTT. This translates into CASSRQGAHEKLFF.

The chain has TRBV6-5 and TRBJ2-3; 12 positions agree with TRBD2. The germline V gene encodes CDR1 MNHEY and CDR2 SVGAGI. V was clipped by 6 bases and J by 4 bases; unmatched bases: 8. This CDR3 is built from 16 residues. The CDR3 coding sequence is TGTGCCAGCAGCGAAGGACTAGCGGGAATCTCAGATACGCAGTATTTT. This translates into CASSEGLAGISDTQYF.

This chain uses TRBV7-9 with TRBJ2-7, with D perhaps matching TRBD1 (6 bases). The CDR3 consists of 14 residues. V lost 5 bases to trimming and J lost 0 bases, with 11 bases between them. CDR1 and CDR2 (germline): SEHNR, FQNEAQ (reference sequence). The CDR3 DNA reads as TGTGCCAGCAGCCACAGGGACGGCTCCTACGAGCAGTACTTC. The encoded protein is CASSHRDGSYEQYF. The whole variable domain, filled in from reference TRBV7-9 and TRBJ2-7, reads DTGVSQNPRHKITKRGQNVTFRCDPISEHNRLYWYRQTLGQGPEFLTYFQNEAQLEKSRLLSDRFSAERPKGSFSTLEIQRTEQGDSAMYLCASSHRDGSYEQYFGPGTRLTVT.

The J gene is TRBJ2-1, the V gene TRBV27; 9 nucleotides align to TRBD1. V shed 0 bases and J 7 bases; nucleotides not matched to a gene: 7. The CDR3 contains 16 residues. Germline V CDR1 and CDR2: MNHEY, SMNVEV (reference sequence). This CDR3 is CASSLSPGTGTNEQFF. As DNA, the CDR3 is TGTGCCAGCAGTTTATCTCCCGGGACAGGGACAAATGAGCAGTTCTTC.

This clonotype has just a few counts. J is TRBJ2-7 and V is TRBV6-2 or TRBV6-3; 8 positions match TRBD1. CDR3 length: 14 residues. J was trimmed by 0 bases and V by 6 bases; bases with no gene match: 4. Germline lookup yields CDR1 MNHEY and CDR2 SVGEGT. In nucleotides, the CDR3 is TGTGCCAGCAGCAGACAGGGGATCTCCTACGAGCAGTACTTC. It translates to CASSRQGISYEQYF.

The V and J genes are TRBV7-3 and TRBJ2-3, with 8 bases identical to TRBD1. Trimming removed 4 bases from V and 2 bases from J; junction bases left unmatched: 5. This CDR3 spans 15 amino acids. Per the germline V gene, CDR1 is SGHTA and CDR2 is FQGTGA. Here the CDR3 DNA reads TGTGCCAGCAGCTCAGGGGGCCTTCTCACAGATACGCAGTATTTT. Translating it yields CASSSGGLLTDTQYF.

The chain combines TRBV6-6 with TRBJ2-3; 8 bases match TRBD1. The CDR3 is made up of 15 amino acids. With 5 bases clipped from V and 2 bases from J, the junction kept 6 bases outside the gene matches. CDR1 and CDR2 (germline): MNHNY, SVGAGI (reference sequence). The CDR3 is CASSRTGGTTDTQYF. The DNA of the CDR3 is TGTGCCAGCAGTCGCACAGGGGGTACCACAGATACGCAGTATTTT.

This clonotype has a handful of counts. The chain has TRBV11-3 and TRBJ2-5, with D hard to call. Germline CDR1 and CDR2: SGHNT and YENEEA. This CDR3 region has 12 residues. V was pared by 3 bases and J by 7 bases, with 9 bases between. The CDR3 loop reads CASSFGMGTQYF. CDR3 DNA sequence: TGTGCCAGCAGCTTTGGTATGGGGACCCAGTACTTC.

The rearrangement uses TRBV5-5 and TRBJ1-1; D remains ambiguous. The germline gives CDR1 SGHKS, CDR2 YYEKEE (reference sequence). This CDR3 has 15 amino acids. V was cut by 4 bases and J by 5 bases, with 18 bases left in between. This chain's CDR3 is CASSLPPNGETEAFF. The CDR3 DNA is TGTGCCAGCAGCCTGCCTCCAAATGGGGAAACTGAAGCTTTCTTT.

The J gene is TRBJ2-3, the V gene TRBV2; 11 bases map to TRBD2. CDR1 is SNHLY, CDR2 FYNNEI, per germline. With V trimmed by 8 bases and J by 3 bases, 7 bases remained unmatched. The CDR3 has 15 residues. CDR3 DNA sequence: TGTGCCAGCCATAGCGGGAGGGCCGGGACAGATACGCAGTATTTT. Its translation: CASHSGRAGTDTQYF.

In this sample, this clonotype turned up a few times. The CDR3 DNA reads TGTGCCAGCGGGCCAGAAGGTAGGGAGACCCAGTACTTC. It specifies CASGPEGRETQYF. This chain connects TRBV12-3 or TRBV12-4 to TRBJ2-5; no definite D call. Trimming stripped 8 bases from V and 5 bases from J, with 15 bases between. The CDR3 has 13 amino acids.

This clonotype was counted only a few times. The chain uses TRBV3-1 and TRBJ1-4; D remains ambiguous. V lost 0 bases to trimming and J lost 0 bases, with 8 bases between them. Germline V gene sequence: CDR1 LGHDT, CDR2 YNNKEL (reference sequence). The CDR3 length is 16 residues. The CDR3 nucleotides read TGTGCCAGCAGCCAAGAACTACACGCAACTAATGAAAAACTGTTTTTT. It is translated as CASSQELHATNEKLFF.

The chain uses TRBV2 and TRBJ2-7; D may match TRBD1 or TRBD2 (5 bases each). The CDR3 is 14 amino acids. V lost 6 bases and J lost 1, with 13 bases in between. Germline assignment: CDR1 SNHLY and CDR2 FYNNEI. The CDR3 reads CASRLRDGSYEQYF. The CDR3 nucleotides read TGTGCCAGCAGGCTCCGGGACGGATCCTACGAGCAGTACTTC. Drawing the rest from reference TRBV2 and TRBJ2-7, the complete variable domain is EPEVTQTPSHQVTQMGQEVILRCVPISNHLYFYWYRQILGQKVEFLVSFYNNEISEKSEIFDDQFSVERPDGSNFTLKIRSTKLEDSAMYFCASRLRDGSYEQYFGPGTRLTVT.

This chain uses TRBV11-2 with TRBJ2-1, with no clear D. This CDR3 contains 11 residues. In germline, CDR1 is SGHAT, CDR2 FQNNGV. Trimming removed 5 bases at V and 9 bases at J, with 8 bases between. The CDR3 is CASSPLLEQFF. For the CDR3, the DNA is TGTGCCAGCAGCCCCCTTCTTGAGCAGTTCTTC.

This chain links TRBV28 with TRBJ2-7; no definite D call. The germline V and J ends were trimmed by 4 bases and 0 bases, with 16 bases remaining between them. CDR1 is MDHEN and CDR2 is SYDVKM in the germline V gene. The CDR3 loop spans 16 amino acids. Written as DNA, the CDR3 is TGTGCCAGCAGTTCCCCTACATTTAAGAGCTCCTACGAGCAGTACTTC. Its protein product is CASSSPTFKSSYEQYF.

J is TRBJ1-1 and V is TRBV29-1; 10 bases map to TRBD1. The trim removed 6 bases at V and 6 bases at J, leaving 4 bases unmatched. In germline, CDR1 is SQVTM, CDR2 ANQGSEA. The CDR3 runs 12 residues. CDR3 sequence (DNA): TGCAGCGTCTTAGGACAGGGGGCTGAAGCTTTCTTT. It is translated as CSVLGQGAEAFF.

The chain is built from TRBV10-3 and TRBJ2-2, with D maybe TRBD2 (5 bases). The CDR3 runs 14 residues. CDR1 is ENHRY, CDR2 SYGVKD, per germline. V lost 3 bases to trimming and J lost 4 bases, with 9 bases between them. The CDR3 is CAISDPGSTGELFF. CDR3 sequence (DNA): TGTGCCATCAGTGATCCGGGGAGCACCGGGGAGCTGTTTTTT.

In its sample, this clonotype was seen many times. This sequence joins TRBV7-6 and TRBJ2-7; possibly TRBD1 for D (6 bases). The germline V gene has CDR1 SGHVS and CDR2 FNYEAQ. Trimming cost V 4 bases and J 2 bases, with 12 bases left between them. The CDR3 runs 14 residues. The CDR3 nucleotides are TGTGCCAGCAGCTCCCGGGACAAAGCCTACGAGCAGTACTTC. It translates to CASSSRDKAYEQYF.

V and J are TRBV28 and TRBJ2-5, with TRBD2 matching 12 bases. Looked up from germline, CDR1 is MDHEN and CDR2 is SYDVKM. This CDR3 is 14 amino acids long. Trimming at V came to 5 bases and at J to 5 bases, leaving 3 bases not matched to a gene. The CDR3, as DNA: TGTGCCAGCAGTCGACTAGCGGGAGTGGAGACCCAGTACTTC. This gives the protein CASSRLAGVETQYF.